This T cell receptor beta chain was retrieved from a study of shared clonotypes between healthy human individuals. Notes on the study in general: Represented diversity (both genetic and exposure-history) was limited by the small number of donors. It was expected that sequencing depth would affect clonotype sharing among donors.

Produced via immunoSEQ multiplex PCR; TCRdb's table is partial and in-frame only. Of some 2.1 million clones listed, over 85% are singletons. Only CD45RO-negative cells positively selected for CCR7 counted as naive CD8 cells, so terminally differentiated effector memory CD45RA+ cells were excluded. The donors, all of them Caucasian adults, lived in Nashville, Tennessee. The V segment lost 5 bases and the J segment 4 bases; nucleotides outside the gene matches: 11. The CDR3 extends over 16 amino acids. Germline V gives CDR1 SQVTM, CDR2 ANQGSEA. This clone was observed a handful of times. Its matching antigen is unknown.

The chain combines TRBV29-1 with TRBJ2-1, with 10 bases lining up with TRBD2. The sequencing input was naive CD8+ T cells from PBMCs. This clonotype originated in a man aged 18 to 29 in good health. Some clones in this sample may be carry-over from other donors' samples. The CDR3 sequence is CSVLAAGGPFYNEQFF. DNA for the CDR3: TGCAGCGTTTTGGCAGCGGGAGGGCCGTTTTACAATGAGCAGTTCTTC.